A selection of T cell receptor beta chains follows, all from one sample in a study of shared clonotypes between healthy human individuals. The data were produced by immunoSEQ multiplex PCR, yet TCRdb's version contains in-frame clones alone and is incomplete. The sample holds roughly 1,000,000 clones; approximately 78% are singletons and the top ten take more than 0.45%. The sample taken for sequencing was memory CD4+ T cells from PBMCs. These receptors were obtained from a young man in good health. Some clones in this sample may be carry-over from other donors' samples. The CDR3 runs from the conserved cysteine through the conserved F or W. D genes are given only for firm matches. Expanded clones get a size class; other rows say once, few or many, or leave the size out.

CDR3: CASSGIRANTGELFF; DNA: TGTGCCAGCAGCGGGATCCGGGCGAACACCGGGGAGCTGTTTTTT; J: TRBJ2-2; D: NA; V: TRBV9; length: 15; size: NA
CDR3: CASSLTYGRASGLPYEQYF; DNA: TGTGCCAGCAGCTTAACCTACGGAAGGGCTAGCGGGCTTCCCTACGAGCAGTACTTC; J: TRBJ2-7; D: TRBD2; V: TRBV7-2; length: 19; size: NA
CDR3: CASSLTRNEQFF; DNA: TGTGCCAGCAGCCTCACTAGAAATGAGCAGTTCTTC; J: TRBJ2-1; D: NA; V: TRBV14; length: 12; size: few
CDR3: CASSLPGRNYEQYF; DNA: TGTGCCAGCAGCTTACCGGGCCGAAACTACGAGCAGTACTTC; J: TRBJ2-7; D: NA; V: TRBV11-2; length: 14; size: NA
CDR3: CASSLEGSGYTF; DNA: TGTGCCAGCAGCTTAGAAGGGAGTGGCTACACCTTC; J: TRBJ1-2; D: NA; V: TRBV7-9; length: 12; size: NA
CDR3: CASSGDRIAQETQYF; DNA: TGTGCCAGCAGTGGGGACAGGATAGCTCAAGAGACCCAGTACTTC; J: TRBJ2-5; D: TRBD1; V: TRBV28; length: 15; size: NA
CDR3: CASSPRGYTDTQYF; DNA: TGTGCCAGCAGTCCGCGGGGTTACACAGATACGCAGTATTTT; J: TRBJ2-3; D: NA; V: TRBV27; length: 14; size: once
CDR3: CASSLWGQGGYNLHF; DNA: TGTGCCAGCAGTTTATGGGGTCAAGGCGGGTATAACCTCCACTTT; J: TRBJ1-6; D: NA; V: TRBV28; length: 15; size: NA
CDR3: CASSVLGGTDTQYF; DNA: TGTGCCAGCAGTGTCCTTGGCGGCACAGATACGCAGTATTTT; J: TRBJ2-3; D: NA; V: TRBV6-1; length: 14; size: NA
CDR3: CSVPWTGVPGELFF; DNA: TGCAGCGTTCCGTGGACAGGGGTCCCCGGGGAGCTGTTTTTT; J: TRBJ2-2; D: TRBD1; V: TRBV29-1; length: 14; size: NA
CDR3: CASSWGLDDGAIYF; DNA: TGTGCCAGCAGCTGGGGACTGGACGACGGCGCCATATATTTT; J: TRBJ1-3; D: NA; V: TRBV7-2; length: 14; size: NA
CDR3: CASSLITTDEAFF; DNA: TGTGCCAGCAGCTTAATTACGACGGATGAAGCTTTCTTT; J: TRBJ1-1; D: NA; V: TRBV5-6; length: 13; size: few
CDR3: CASSLGPLEPQHF; DNA: TGCGCCAGCAGCTTGGGACCTCTCGAGCCCCAGCATTTT; J: TRBJ1-5; D: NA; V: TRBV5-1; length: 13; size: NA
CDR3: CASTLGLWGEQYF; DNA: TGTGCCAGCACCCTGGGCCTCTGGGGAGAGCAGTACTTC; J: TRBJ2-7; D: NA; V: TRBV28; length: 13; size: NA
CDR3: CASSMMWGASGRARETQYF; DNA: TGTGCCAGCAGTATGATGTGGGGGGCTAGCGGCCGAGCCCGGGAGACCCAGTACTTC; J: TRBJ2-5; D: NA; V: TRBV28; length: 19; size: NA
CDR3: CASSEQGNTDTQYF; DNA: TGTGCCAGCAGTGAACAGGGAAACACAGATACGCAGTATTTT; J: TRBJ2-3; D: NA; V: TRBV6-1; length: 14; size: NA
CDR3: CASSRDRTYEQYF; DNA: TGTGCCAGCAGCCGGGACAGGACCTACGAGCAGTACTTC; J: TRBJ2-7; D: TRBD1; V: TRBV7-3; length: 13; size: NA
CDR3: CASSFLLAGYNEQFF; DNA: TGTGCCAGCAGCTTCCTACTAGCGGGCTACAATGAGCAGTTCTTC; J: TRBJ2-1; D: TRBD2; V: TRBV5-4; length: 15; size: NA
CDR3: CASSDGRSLEPQHF; DNA: TGTGCCAGCAGTGACGGCAGGTCATTGGAGCCCCAGCATTTT; J: TRBJ1-5; D: NA; V: TRBV6-4; length: 14; size: NA
CDR3: CASSFTQGGARHF; DNA: TGTGCCAGCAGTTTCACGCAGGGGGGGGCAAGGCATTTT; J: TRBJ1-5; D: TRBD1; V: TRBV28; length: 13; size: NA
CDR3: CASSTTASGANVLTF; DNA: TGCGCCAGCAGCACCACAGCCTCTGGGGCCAACGTCCTGACTTTC; J: TRBJ2-6; D: NA; V: TRBV5-1; length: 15; size: NA
CDR3: CASSAGGLAGGGQETQYF; DNA: TGCGCCAGCAGCGCGGGGGGACTAGCGGGAGGTGGCCAAGAGACCCAGTACTTC; J: TRBJ2-5; D: TRBD2; V: TRBV5-1; length: 18; size: NA
CDR3: CASSLYGDSGANVLTF; DNA: TGTGCCAGCAGCTTATACGGAGACTCTGGGGCCAACGTCCTGACTTTC; J: TRBJ2-6; D: NA; V: TRBV7-3; length: 16; size: NA
CDR3: CASSHTSDGSNSEQFF; DNA: TGCGCCAGCAGCCACACTAGCGATGGGTCGAACAGTGAGCAGTTCTTC; J: TRBJ2-1; D: TRBD2; V: TRBV4-1; length: 16; size: NA
CDR3: CASRIAGDLNEQFF; DNA: TGTGCCAGTAGGATAGCGGGAGACCTCAATGAGCAGTTCTTC; J: TRBJ2-1; D: TRBD2; V: TRBV19; length: 14; size: few
CDR3: CASSYSPRDRYEQYF; DNA: TGTGCCAGCAGTTACTCCCCAAGGGACCGCTACGAGCAGTACTTC; J: TRBJ2-7; D: NA; V: TRBV6-5; length: 15; size: NA
CDR3: CASTGTHPSGEQYF; DNA: TGTGCCAGTACCGGGACGCACCCGTCAGGCGAGCAGTACTTC; J: TRBJ2-7; D: NA; V: TRBV5-4; length: 14; size: NA
CDR3: CASRQNTYNEQFF; DNA: TGTGCCAGCAGGCAGAATACCTACAATGAGCAGTTCTTC; J: TRBJ2-1; D: NA; V: TRBV27; length: 13; size: NA
CDR3: CASSFYGGVTGELFF; DNA: TGTGCCAGCAGCTTTTATGGGGGCGTGACCGGGGAGCTGTTTTTT; J: TRBJ2-2; D: NA; V: TRBV11-1; length: 15; size: many
CDR3: CASSSGTSGRASGELFF; DNA: TGTGCCAGCAGCTCCGGGACTAGCGGGAGGGCCTCAGGGGAGCTGTTTTTT; J: TRBJ2-2; D: TRBD2; V: TRBV5-4; length: 17; size: NA
CDR3: CAWSPAGAEAFF; DNA: TGTGCCTGGAGTCCGGCCGGCGCTGAAGCTTTCTTT; J: TRBJ1-1; D: NA; V: TRBV30; length: 12; size: NA
CDR3: CASSLQAKTGSGNTIYF; DNA: TGTGCCAGCTCACTACAGGCGAAGACAGGGTCTGGAAACACCATATATTTT; J: TRBJ1-3; D: TRBD1; V: TRBV18; length: 17; size: once
CDR3: CASRYLEKLFF; DNA: TGTGCCAGCAGATATCTAGAAAAACTGTTTTTT; J: TRBJ1-4; D: NA; V: TRBV28; length: 11; size: NA
CDR3: CATSLDRGPHNEQFF; DNA: TGTGCCACCAGCTTGGACAGGGGCCCCCACAATGAGCAGTTCTTC; J: TRBJ2-1; D: TRBD1; V: TRBV15; length: 15; size: NA
CDR3: CASSLGNRNSGNTIYF; DNA: TGTGCCAGCAGCTTAGGGAACAGAAACTCTGGAAACACCATATATTTT; J: TRBJ1-3; D: NA; V: TRBV7-8; length: 16; size: NA
CDR3: CASSFLDRGGEQYF; DNA: TGTGCCAGCTCCTTCTTGGACAGGGGAGGCGAGCAGTACTTC; J: TRBJ2-7; D: TRBD1; V: TRBV18; length: 14; size: NA
CDR3: CAGQKGSKGYGQYF; DNA: TGTGCCGGTCAGAAGGGGTCCAAAGGGTACGGGCAGTACTTC; J: TRBJ2-7; D: NA; V: TRBV28; length: 14; size: NA
CDR3: CASSDRRRAYEQYF; DNA: TGTGCCAGCAGTGATAGACGGAGAGCCTACGAGCAGTACTTC; J: TRBJ2-7; D: NA; V: TRBV6-4; length: 14; size: NA
CDR3: CASSEPTVYAGELFF; DNA: TGCGCCAGCAGCGAACCCACAGTCTACGCCGGGGAGCTGTTTTTT; J: TRBJ2-2; D: NA; V: TRBV5-1; length: 15; size: NA
CDR3: CASSLYGGGHNEQFF; DNA: TGTGCCAGCAGCCTTTATGGGGGAGGCCACAATGAGCAGTTCTTC; J: TRBJ2-1; D: NA; V: TRBV5-6; length: 15; size: NA
CDR3: CASSRETSEETQYF; DNA: TGTGCCAGCAGTAGGGAGACCTCGGAAGAGACCCAGTACTTC; J: TRBJ2-5; D: NA; V: TRBV5-6; length: 14; size: many
CDR3: CASSVGGQGTGELFF; DNA: TGTGCCAGTAGTGTCGGTGGACAGGGGACCGGGGAGCTGTTTTTT; J: TRBJ2-2; D: TRBD1; V: TRBV19; length: 15; size: NA
CDR3: CASSPPGAYEQYF; DNA: TGTGCCAGCAGCCCCCCGGGTGCCTACGAGCAGTACTTC; J: TRBJ2-7; D: NA; V: TRBV7-9; length: 13; size: NA
CDR3: CASSDGRPGNQPQHF; DNA: TGTGCCAGCAGTGATGGTCGTCCAGGGAATCAGCCCCAGCATTTT; J: TRBJ1-5; D: NA; V: TRBV6-1; length: 15; size: NA
CDR3: CASTQLAGATGELFF; DNA: TGTGCCAGCACTCAGCTAGCTGGTGCCACCGGGGAGCTGTTTTTT; J: TRBJ2-2; D: NA; V: TRBV7-2; length: 15; size: few
CDR3: CASSTVEAGQETQYF; DNA: TGTGCCAGTAGTACCGTAGAGGCAGGGCAAGAGACCCAGTACTTC; J: TRBJ2-5; D: NA; V: TRBV19; length: 15; size: NA
CDR3: CASGLGTVPDNEQFF; DNA: TGTGCTAGTGGTTTGGGGACAGTTCCGGACAATGAGCAGTTCTTC; J: TRBJ2-1; D: NA; V: TRBV12-5; length: 15; size: NA
CDR3: CASTTSGGQGGYTF; DNA: TGTGCCAGCACCACCTCCGGGGGGCAGGGTGGCTACACCTTC; J: TRBJ1-2; D: NA; V: TRBV28; length: 14; size: NA
CDR3: CASSLNPQETQYF; DNA: TGCGCCAGCAGCTTGAACCCTCAAGAGACCCAGTACTTC; J: TRBJ2-5; D: NA; V: TRBV5-1; length: 13; size: NA
CDR3: CATSRQRVGADTQYF; DNA: TGTGCCACCAGCAGACAAAGGGTTGGGGCCGATACGCAGTATTTT; J: TRBJ2-3; D: NA; V: TRBV15; length: 15; size: NA
CDR3: CSIQTGTRNTGELFF; DNA: TGCAGCATACAAACCGGGACTAGGAACACCGGGGAGCTGTTTTTT; J: TRBJ2-2; D: TRBD2; V: TRBV29-1; length: 15; size: NA
CDR3: CASSSGTVNTEAFF; DNA: TGTGCCAGCTCATCTGGGACAGTGAACACTGAAGCTTTCTTT; J: TRBJ1-1; D: TRBD1; V: TRBV18; length: 14; size: NA
CDR3: CASSLRASGGGTGELFF; DNA: TGCGCCAGCAGCTTGCGGGCTAGCGGCGGGGGAACCGGGGAGCTGTTTTTT; J: TRBJ2-2; D: TRBD2; V: TRBV5-1; length: 17; size: NA
CDR3: CASSPAVSNTEAFF; DNA: TGTGCCAGCAGCCCAGCCGTATCGAACACTGAAGCTTTCTTT; J: TRBJ1-1; D: NA; V: TRBV5-5; length: 14; size: NA